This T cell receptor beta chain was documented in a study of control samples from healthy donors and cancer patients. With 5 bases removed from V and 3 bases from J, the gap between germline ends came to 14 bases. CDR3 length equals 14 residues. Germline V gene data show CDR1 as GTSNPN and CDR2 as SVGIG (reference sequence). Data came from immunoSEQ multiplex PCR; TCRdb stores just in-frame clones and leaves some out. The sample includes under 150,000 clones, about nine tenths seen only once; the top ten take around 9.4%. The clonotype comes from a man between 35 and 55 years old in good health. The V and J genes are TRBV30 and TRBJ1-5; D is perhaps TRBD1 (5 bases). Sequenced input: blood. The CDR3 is CAWGTGTLNQPQHF. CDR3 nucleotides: TGTGCCTGGGGCACCGGGACTCTCAATCAGCCCCAGCATTTT.